This section outlines one T cell receptor beta chain sequence together with its context. Its antigen remains unknown. This sample's time point: week 11, during vaccination. Alongside topical imiquimod, each dose of vaccine comprised 300 ug of mutant IDH1 20-mer peptide. Germline V gene data show CDR1 as GTSNPN and CDR2 as SVGIG (reference sequence). V lost 3 bases and J lost 0, with 12 bases in between. There are 15 residues in the CDR3. This sample stems from a study of a mutant IDH1 vaccine in newly diagnosed glioma. On the study more broadly: Patients received vaccination from 4-6 weeks after radiotherapy alone, or with temozolomide cycles. Before enrollment, patients got radiotherapy alone, temozolomide alone, or mostly the combination.

Method: immunoSEQ multiplex PCR; TCRdb's copy keeps in-frame clones and lacks some. Of about 60,000 clones listed, 84% are singletons. This rearrangement joins TRBV30 to TRBJ1-3; D uncertain. Here the sequenced sample was PBMCs, taken from a glioma patient whose treatment included an IDH1 peptide vaccine. The clonotype originates from a woman between 45 and 65 years old with glioma. The CDR3 DNA sequence: TGTGCCTGGAGCCGAGACTCTTTCTCTGGAAACACCATATATTTT. This sequence encodes CAWSRDSFSGNTIYF.